Described below is a single TCR beta chain sequence and its context. Antigen unknown. Primers included in the PCR were 60 Vbeta and 13 Jbeta primers. TCRdb's table, derived via immunoSEQ multiplex PCR, lists solely in-frame clones and lacks some. The profile shows about 43,000 clones, 45% to 60% of them singletons. These data originate in a study of cytomegalovirus exposure and HLA in healthy donors. Study overall: Around 85 million unique TCRs from HLA-typed donors were held in an early data release.

Trimming pared 0 bases from V and 4 bases from J, leaving 12 bases between. The CDR3 spans 15 residues. Germline V gives CDR1 LGHNA, CDR2 YNFKEQ. General study results and limits: TCR beta V segments were, for the most part, productive about 87% or about 30% of the time in an earlier analysis. TCR association rates varied by HLA locus in a later analysis, with DRB1 highest and HLA-C lowest.

The receptor's source is a man between 60 and 75 years old in good health and CMV-seronegative. The sequencing sample was made of PBMCs. The V and J genes are TRBV4-2 and TRBJ1-2; D gene uncertain. This CDR3 is CASSQDSTEPYGYTF. Written as DNA, the CDR3 is TGTGCCAGCAGCCAAGATTCGACTGAACCCTATGGCTACACCTTC.